This T cell receptor (beta chain) was found in a study of T cells in Graves' hyperthyroidism and ophthalmopathy. CDR3 length: 14 residues. Germline V gene lookup returns CDR1 SGHVS and CDR2 FNYEAQ. V was clipped by 6 bases and J by 7 bases, with 13 bases between them. The investigators amplified TCR beta CDR3 regions from RNA transcripts. A first-round RT-PCR of the TCR CDR3 used the HTBI primer set. TCRdb processed the multiplex PCR reads anew with MiXCR; each CDR3 protein has one entry. Of 800,000 or so distinct CDR3 sequences listed, about 38% are singletons. The sequence was obtained from a man aged 18 to 29 with Graves' hyperthyroidism. Sequenced material: blood. The chain employs TRBV7-6 and TRBJ1-6; D perhaps matches TRBD1 (6 bases). CDR3 in amino acids: CASRDPDSNSPLHF. In DNA form, the CDR3 reads TGTGCCAGCAGAGATCCGGACAGCAATTCACCCCTCCACTTT.